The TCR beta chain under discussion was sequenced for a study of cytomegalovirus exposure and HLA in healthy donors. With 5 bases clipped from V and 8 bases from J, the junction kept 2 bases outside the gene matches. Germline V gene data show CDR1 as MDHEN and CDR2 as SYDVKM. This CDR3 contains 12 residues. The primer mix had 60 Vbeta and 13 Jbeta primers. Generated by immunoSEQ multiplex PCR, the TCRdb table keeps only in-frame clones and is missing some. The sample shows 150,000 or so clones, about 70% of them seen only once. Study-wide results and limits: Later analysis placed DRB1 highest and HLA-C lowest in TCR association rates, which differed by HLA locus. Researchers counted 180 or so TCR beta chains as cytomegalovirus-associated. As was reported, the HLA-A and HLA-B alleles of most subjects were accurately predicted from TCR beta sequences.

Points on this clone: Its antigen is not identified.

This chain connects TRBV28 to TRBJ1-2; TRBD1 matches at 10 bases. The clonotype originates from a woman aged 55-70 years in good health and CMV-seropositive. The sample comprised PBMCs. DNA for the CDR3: TGTGCCAGCAGTGGGACAGGGGTCGGCTACACCTTC. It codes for CASSGTGVGYTF.